Listed here are 14 T cell receptor beta chains from one sample, sequenced in a study of graft-versus-host responses after intestinal transplantation. Produced via immunoSEQ multiplex PCR; TCRdb's table is partial and in-frame only. The table lists approximately 77,000 clones, over 80% of them singletons. The material sequenced was PBMCs, taken 98 days after intestinal transplantation. These receptors were collected from a human patient who received an intestinal transplant, so some T cells may come from the graft donor.

V gene TRBV18 combines with J gene TRBJ1-3; D might be TRBD1 (5 bases). There are 14 residues in the CDR3. V lost 8 bases to trimming and J lost 1 base, with 12 bases between them. Per germline, CDR1 KGHSH and CDR2 LQKENI. This CDR3 is CASPPTASGNTIYF. In DNA form, the CDR3 reads TGTGCCAGCCCTCCGACAGCTTCTGGAAACACCATATATTTT. The full variable domain, completed using reference TRBV18 and TRBJ1-3, is NAGVMQNPRHLVRRRGQEARLRCSPMKGHSHVYWYRQLPEEGLKFMVYLQKENIIDESGMPKERFSAEFPKEGPSILRIQQVVRGDSAAYFCASPPTASGNTIYFGEGSWLTVV.

This chain connects TRBV5-4 to TRBJ2-3; 11 nucleotides line up with TRBD2. Germline loops: CDR1 SGHNT, CDR2 YYREEE (reference sequence). The junction had 4 bases not matched to a gene; V was cut back by 5 bases and J by 2 bases. The CDR3 totals 15 residues. The CDR3 spells CASREGLAVTDTQYF. The CDR3 DNA reads as TGTGCCAGCAGAGAGGGACTAGCGGTCACAGATACGCAGTATTTT.

The chain is built from TRBV4-1 and TRBJ2-5; D not resolved. Germline V gene sequence: CDR1 MGHRA, CDR2 YSYEKL. Trimming took off 0 bases at V and 2 bases at J, with 1 base between the two ends. The CDR3 covers 12 residues. CDR3 protein: CASSQDQETQYF. The CDR3 DNA is TGCGCCAGCAGCCAAGATCAAGAGACCCAGTACTTC.

V usage is TRBV6-5 and J usage is TRBJ2-7; 10 nucleotides align to TRBD2. Germline CDR1 and CDR2: MNHEY and SVGAGI. The CDR3 runs 15 residues. V trimming: 4 bases; J trimming: 7 bases; junction bases outside the gene matches: 10. In DNA form, the CDR3 reads TGTGCCAGCAGTTTGCCAGCGGGAGGGCCGGAAGAGCAGTACTTC. Translated, it gives CASSLPAGGPEEQYF.

For the CDR3, the DNA is TGTGCCAGCAGCGGAGGGGGAGACGGGAACTATGGCTACACCTTC. Its translation: CASSGGGDGNYGYTF. This sequence joins TRBV5-6 and TRBJ1-2, with a possible D match to TRBD1 (6 bases). The CDR3 extends over 15 amino acids. V was clipped by 4 bases and J by 2 bases, with 15 bases between them. In germline, CDR1 is SGHDT, CDR2 YYEEEE. The whole variable domain, filled in from reference TRBV5-6 and TRBJ1-2, reads DAGVTQSPTHLIKTRGQQVTLRCSPKSGHDTVSWYQQALGQGPQFIFQYYEEEERQRGNFPDRFSGHQFPNYSSELNVNALLLGDSALYLCASSGGGDGNYGYTFGSGTRLTVV.

The rearrangement links TRBV27 to TRBJ2-5; D uncertain. This CDR3 has 13 residues. The V gene's germline CDR1 is MNHEY and CDR2 SMNVEV (reference sequence). With 3 bases removed from V and 2 bases from J, the gap between germline ends came to 7 bases. This chain's CDR3 is CASSFRAQETQYF. CDR3 DNA: TGTGCCAGCAGTTTCCGAGCGCAAGAGACCCAGTACTTC.

DNA for the CDR3: TGTGCCAGCAGTTACCCCGGCTCCTACGAGCAGTACTTC. This codes for CASSYPGSYEQYF. The genes are TRBV6-5 and TRBJ2-7; unclear D gene. V lost 2 bases to trimming and J lost 0 bases, with 5 bases between them. This CDR3 is 13 amino acids long. Per germline, CDR1 MNHEY and CDR2 SVGAGI.

This chain links TRBV5-6 with TRBJ1-5; 9 bases are shared with TRBD1. The CDR3 is 16 residues long. Germline lookup yields CDR1 SGHDT and CDR2 YYEEEE. V lost 4 bases and J lost 3; bases outside the gene matches: 8. This chain's CDR3 is CASSEGTGTVNQPQHF. CDR3 in DNA: TGTGCCAGCAGCGAAGGGACAGGGACTGTCAATCAGCCCCAGCATTTT.

The rearrangement uses TRBV15 and TRBJ2-1; D may correspond to TRBD1 or TRBD2 (5 bases each). The CDR3 is 13 residues long. The germline gives CDR1 LNHNV, CDR2 YYDKDF (reference sequence). The CDR3: CALRGASSNEQFF. The CDR3 DNA is TGTGCACTCCGGGGCGCGTCGTCCAATGAGCAGTTCTTC.

This chain joins TRBV7-2 and TRBJ1-6; D remains unclear. The CDR3 has 15 amino acids. Germline loops: CDR1 SGHTA, CDR2 FQGNSA. V lost 7 bases, J lost 4 bases, and 14 bases lay in between. The CDR3 region is CASNPQTEYNSPLHF. Written as DNA, the CDR3 is TGTGCCAGCAACCCTCAGACTGAATATAATTCACCCCTCCACTTT.

This chain links TRBV28 with TRBJ1-1, with 10 bases matching TRBD1. With 8 bases clipped from V and 4 bases from J, the junction kept 10 bases outside the gene matches. The germline V gene has CDR1 MDHEN and CDR2 SYDVKM. CDR3 length: 15 residues. The CDR3 reads CASPPSGTGVTEAFF. The CDR3 DNA reads TGTGCCAGCCCCCCGTCCGGGACAGGGGTCACTGAAGCTTTCTTT.

This chain uses TRBV5-4 with TRBJ1-2, with D possibly matching TRBD1 (6 bases). V lost 3 bases and J 6 bases, leaving 12 bases between the germline ends. CDR1 SGHNT and CDR2 YYREEE come from the germline V gene (reference sequence). There are 13 residues in the CDR3. DNA of the CDR3: TGTGCCAGCAGCTCTGGAGGGGGTGATGGCTACACCTTC. Its translation: CASSSGGGDGYTF. Based on the CDR3 plus reference TRBV5-4 and TRBJ1-2, the full variable domain is ETGVTQSPTHLIKTRGQQVTLRCSSQSGHNTVSWYQQALGQGPQFIFQYYREEENGRGNFPPRFSGLQFPNYSSELNVNALELDDSALYLCASSSGGGDGYTFGSGTRLTVV.

The chain joins TRBV9 to TRBJ2-2, with D uncertain. V lost 7 bases and J 0 bases, leaving 10 bases between the germline ends. CDR3 length equals 14 residues. Germline values: CDR1 SGDLS, CDR2 YYNGEE. The CDR3 DNA follows: TGTGCCAGCGGGATGGAAACGAACACCGGGGAGCTGTTTTTT. Translating it yields CASGMETNTGELFF.

The CDR3 region is CASGVGTVSSGANVLTF. The CDR3 DNA is TGTGCCAGTGGCGTGGGGACAGTTTCCTCTGGGGCCAACGTCCTGACTTTC. The V and J genes are TRBV19 and TRBJ2-6; 7 nucleotides align to TRBD1. CDR3 length: 17 residues. Germline V gene data show CDR1 as LNHDA and CDR2 as SQIVND (reference sequence). The V gene end was trimmed by 8 bases and the J gene end by 0 bases; junction bases not matched to a gene: 10.